This T cell receptor beta chain stems from a study of identical twins. TCRdb redid the calling of the 5' RACE reads with MiXCR, one entry per CDR3 protein. The data show roughly 720,000 distinct CDR3 sequences, approximately 18% seen once. The CDR3 loop spans 10 amino acids. The V end lost 7 bases, the J end lost 4 bases, and 6 bases lay between the germline ends. Germline V gives CDR1 DFQATT, CDR2 SNEGSKA (reference sequence). The sample was also reused in another study, on T cells expressing NK-cell markers.

Input material: PBMCs. The sequence derives from a young woman in good health. The J gene is TRBJ2-3, the V gene TRBV20-1; D gene ambiguous. The CDR3 here is CSVRADTQYF. The CDR3 nucleotides read TGCAGTGTAAGGGCAGATACGCAGTATTTT.